Listed below are T cell receptor beta chains from one sample, sequenced in a study of cytomegalovirus exposure and HLA in healthy donors. Assay: immunoSEQ multiplex PCR; the TCRdb copy retains only in-frame clones and omits some. The table has fewer than 100,000 clones, about three quarters seen once. The material sequenced was PBMCs. The receptors shown here come from a female donor in good health and CMV-seronegative. Both conserved end residues are part of each CDR3. D genes are given only for firm matches. A clone size is listed for some rows: how often the clone was seen (once, few, many), or a class if it is expanded.

D,length,V,size,J,DNA,CDR3
-,16,TRBV5-3,-,TRBJ1-4,TGTGCCAGAAGCTTGTATGTGGAGGCAACTAATGAAAAACTGTTTTTT,CARSLYVEATNEKLFF
TRBD1,17,TRBV2,-,TRBJ1-2,TGTGCCAGCAGTGGGAGTGCCTCCACAGGGGCTAACTATGGCTACACCTTC,CASSGSASTGANYGYTF
TRBD2,16,TRBV2,once,TRBJ2-2,TGTGCCAGCAGTCCCCCCGGGAGGGGGTGGGCCGGGGAGCTGTTTTTT,CASSPPGRGWAGELFF
TRBD1,15,TRBV7-8,-,TRBJ2-2,TGTGCCAGCAGCACGGGACAGAGTTCCACCGGGGAGCTGTTTTTT,CASSTGQSSTGELFF
-,16,TRBV5-6,-,TRBJ1-1,TGTGCCAGCAGCTTGTTGGGGGCAGGGAAAGGCGCTGAAGCTTTCTTT,CASSLLGAGKGAEAFF
TRBD1,15,TRBV4-1,-,TRBJ1-5,TGCGCCAGCAGCCAGGAACAGGGGTGGAATCAGCCCCAGCATTTT,CASSQEQGWNQPQHF
TRBD1,18,TRBV7-9,-,TRBJ1-2,TGTGCCATCAGCTTTAGCCCGGACAGGGGGGTAGGGAACTATGGCTACACCTTC,CAISFSPDRGVGNYGYTF
TRBD2,17,TRBV4-2,-,TRBJ2-3,TGTGCCAGCAGCCAGGCCGGGACTAGCGGTCGCACAGATACGCAGTATTTT,CASSQAGTSGRTDTQYF
-,16,TRBV6-1,-,TRBJ1-1,TGTGCCAGCAGTGAATATAGTACAGGGATCATGACTGAAGCTTTCTTT,CASSEYSTGIMTEAFF
TRBD1,17,TRBV7-9,-,TRBJ1-4,TGTGCCAGCAGCCCGCAAAGGGTGACAGGGACGAATGAAAAACTGTTTTTT,CASSPQRVTGTNEKLFF
TRBD1,16,TRBV15,-,TRBJ1-2,TGTGCCACCAGCAGAGTCACCGGGACAGGGGGCGACGGCTACACCTTC,CATSRVTGTGGDGYTF
-,12,TRBV7-6,-,TRBJ2-7,TGTGCCAGCAGCTTCATGGGAGCCGAGCAGTACTTC,CASSFMGAEQYF
-,13,TRBV5-1,few,TRBJ2-1,TGCGCCAGCAGCTCGGCCGGCGGCAATGAGCAGTTCTTC,CASSSAGGNEQFF
-,14,TRBV2,few,TRBJ1-1,TGTGCCAGCATTCTGGACAGAGGGAACACTGAAGCTTTCTTT,CASILDRGNTEAFF
TRBD2,13,TRBV11-2,-,TRBJ2-7,TGTGCCAGCATGCGGACTAGCGGTTACGAGCAGTACTTC,CASMRTSGYEQYF
-,17,TRBV21-1,-,TRBJ1-2,TGTGCCAGCAGCAAATCGGAGGGACAGGGGGCTTCCTATGGCTACACCTTC,CASSKSEGQGASYGYTF
TRBD1,14,TRBV28,-,TRBJ1-2,TGTGCCAGCAGACCACCCGACAGGGTCTATGGCTACACCTTC,CASRPPDRVYGYTF
TRBD1,12,TRBV5-8,-,TRBJ1-5,TGTGCCAGCAGCGAACGGACAGGCCCCCAGCATTTT,CASSERTGPQHF